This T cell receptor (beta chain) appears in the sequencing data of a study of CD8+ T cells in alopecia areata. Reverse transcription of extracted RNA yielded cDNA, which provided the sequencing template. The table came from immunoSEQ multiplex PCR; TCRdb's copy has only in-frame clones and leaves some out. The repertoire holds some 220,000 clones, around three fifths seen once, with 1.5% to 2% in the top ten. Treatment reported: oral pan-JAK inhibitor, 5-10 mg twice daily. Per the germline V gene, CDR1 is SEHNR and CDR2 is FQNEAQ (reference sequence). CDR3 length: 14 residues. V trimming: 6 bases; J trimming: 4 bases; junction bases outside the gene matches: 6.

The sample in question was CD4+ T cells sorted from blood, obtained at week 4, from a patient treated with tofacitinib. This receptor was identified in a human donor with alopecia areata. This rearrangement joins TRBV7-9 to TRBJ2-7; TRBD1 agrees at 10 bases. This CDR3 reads CASSTTGGQYEQYF. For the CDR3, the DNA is TGTGCCAGCAGTACGACAGGGGGCCAGTACGAGCAGTACTTC.